The source of this TCR beta chain is a study of blood T cell repertoires in COVID-19. Study summary: COVID-19 samples from acute and convalescent phases originated in the United States, Italy and Spain. Nucleic acid was either cDNA or gDNA, and it came from T cells, B-cell-depleted T cells, or PBMCs.

This CDR3 has 17 amino acids. With 11 bases removed from V and 1 base from J, the gap between germline ends came to 21 bases. Per germline, CDR1 LNHDA and CDR2 SQIVND (reference sequence). The authors' processing: Amplification from reference gene primers served as the basis for estimated nucleated cell counts. Data came from immunoSEQ multiplex PCR; TCRdb stores just in-frame clones and leaves some out. The V and J calls and clone size come from that table; D and trimming were worked out from the DNA. The table has 100,000 or so clones, approximately 89% seen once. Material for sequencing was peripheral blood. The rearrangement joins TRBV19 to TRBJ2-6; possibly TRBD1 for D (7 bases). The receptor was derived from a man aged 50 or older with active COVID-19. The chain's CDR3 is CAPRRDSESSGANVLTF. CDR3 nucleotides: TGTGCCCCCCGGCGGGACAGCGAATCTTCTGGGGCCAACGTCCTGACTTTC.